The T cell receptor beta chain described here comes from a study of vaccination and CD4 T cells after COVID-19. Background on the study: Following dose two, a median approximately 75 days (range 14 to 241) passed before post-vaccine samples were taken. Overlapping spike peptides of SARS-CoV-2, HCoV-NL63, HCoV-OC43 and HCoV-229E stimulated the cells. Broader study findings: The authors identified 304 of 307 vaccine-specific clones in convalescent patients as spike mono-reactive.

Sequencing of the DNA from cultured CD4+ T cells was carried out with the Oncomine TCR Beta short-read assay. Each CDR3 protein gets one entry after TCRdb re-called the PCR reads with MiXCR. Of more than 6,500 distinct CDR3 sequences listed, just under 75% are singletons. The CDR3 sequence is 16 residues long. V dropped 5 bases and J dropped 6; count of bases not matched to a gene: 15. The germline CDR1 and CDR2 sequences are SEHNR and FQNEAQ (reference sequence). This clonotype was seen only once. Antigen specificity is unknown. The treatment: roughly 10-day PBMC culture with coronavirus spike peptide pools or control peptides (ViraFEST assay).

The receptor comes from a human donor who had recovered from COVID-19. The rearrangement uses TRBV7-9 and TRBJ1-2, with 7 bases lining up with TRBD1. Input material: CD4+ T cells from blood, cultured in vitro. The CDR3 spells CASSLGGQIMAHGYTF. Written as DNA, the CDR3 is TGTGCCAGCAGCCTAGGGGGACAGATTATGGCCCATGGCTACACCTTC.